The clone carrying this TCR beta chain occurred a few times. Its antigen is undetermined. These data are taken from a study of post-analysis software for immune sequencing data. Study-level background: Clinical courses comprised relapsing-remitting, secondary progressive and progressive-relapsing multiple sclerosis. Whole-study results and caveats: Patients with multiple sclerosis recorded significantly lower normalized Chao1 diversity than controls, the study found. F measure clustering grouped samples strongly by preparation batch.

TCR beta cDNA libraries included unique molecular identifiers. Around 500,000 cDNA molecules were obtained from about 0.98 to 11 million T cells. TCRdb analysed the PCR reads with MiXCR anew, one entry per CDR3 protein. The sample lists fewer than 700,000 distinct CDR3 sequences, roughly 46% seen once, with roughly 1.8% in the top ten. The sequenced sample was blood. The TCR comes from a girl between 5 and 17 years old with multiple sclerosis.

CDR3 DNA: TGTGCCAGCAGCCAGGGGTTTGGGGAGCTGTTTTTT. The encoded protein is CASSQGFGELFF. This rearrangement joins TRBV3-1 to TRBJ2-2, with D unresolved. Germline V lookup: CDR1 LGHDT, CDR2 YNNKEL (reference sequence). The CDR3 totals 12 residues. V lost 3 bases and J lost 8, with 7 bases in between. Drawing the rest from reference TRBV3-1 and TRBJ2-2, the complete variable domain is DTAVSQTPKYLVTQMGNDKSIKCEQNLGHDTMYWYKQDSKKFLKIMFSYNNKELIINETVPNRFSPKSPDKAHLNLHINSLELGDSAVYFCASSQGFGELFFGEGSRLTVL.